The 4 T cell receptor beta chains given below trace back to one sample, sequenced in a study of blood T cell repertoires in COVID-19. Assay: immunoSEQ multiplex PCR; the TCRdb copy retains only in-frame clones and omits some. Counted here are over 45,000 clones, 75% to 85% occurring once; the ten biggest clones make up less than 9.5%. The specimen sequenced was peripheral blood. The origin of the receptors is a middle-aged man with acute or convalescent COVID-19.

The J gene is TRBJ2-1, the V gene TRBV5-1; 12 positions agree with TRBD2. V was clipped by 4 bases and J by 2 bases; unmatched bases: 7. In germline, CDR1 is SGHRS, CDR2 YFSETQ. This CDR3 is 17 amino acids long. The CDR3 DNA sequence: TGCGCCAGCAGCCTTACACTAGCGGGGGGACCCTACAATGAGCAGTTCTTC. Protein sequence: CASSLTLAGGPYNEQFF.

The chain is built from TRBV5-4 and TRBJ1-2, with 9 bases fitting TRBD1. V was clipped by 4 bases and J by 8 bases; unmatched bases: 12. The germline CDR1 and CDR2 sequences are SGHNT and YYREEE (reference sequence). This CDR3 is built from 15 residues. CDR3 DNA sequence: TGTGCCAGCAGCATTCGGGACAGGGTTACGGGCGGCTACACCTTC. It codes for CASSIRDRVTGGYTF.

This rearrangement joins TRBV7-8 to TRBJ1-1; 7 bases match TRBD1. Germline V lookup: CDR1 SGHVS, CDR2 FQNEAQ. V shed 5 bases and J 4 bases; nucleotides not matched to a gene: 7. The CDR3 has 14 residues. CDR3 DNA: TGTGCCAGCAGCAAGGACAGGCTGGTCACTGAAGCTTTCTTT. It is translated as CASSKDRLVTEAFF.

V and J are TRBV10-3 and TRBJ2-2, with 7 bases aligning to TRBD1. The CDR3 has 15 amino acids. Looked up from germline, CDR1 is ENHRY and CDR2 is SYGVKD. Trimming removed 8 bases from V and 4 bases from J; junction bases left unmatched: 10. The DNA for the CDR3 is TGTGCCATCGCTAGGAACCGGGACAGCACCGGGGAGCTGTTTTTT. This gives the protein CAIARNRDSTGELFF.